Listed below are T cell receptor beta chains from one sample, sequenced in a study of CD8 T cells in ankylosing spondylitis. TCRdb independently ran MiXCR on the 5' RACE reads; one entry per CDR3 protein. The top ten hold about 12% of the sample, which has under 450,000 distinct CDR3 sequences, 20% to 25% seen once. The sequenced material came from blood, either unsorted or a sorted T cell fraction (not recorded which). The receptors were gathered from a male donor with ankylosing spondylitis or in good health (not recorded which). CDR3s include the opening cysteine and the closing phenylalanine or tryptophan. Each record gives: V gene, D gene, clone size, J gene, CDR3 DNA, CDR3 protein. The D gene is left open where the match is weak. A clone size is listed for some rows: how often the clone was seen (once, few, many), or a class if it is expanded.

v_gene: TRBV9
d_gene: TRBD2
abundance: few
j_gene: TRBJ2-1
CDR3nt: TGTGCCAGCAGCCTAACAGGACTAGCGGGGGGGGCGGAGCAGTTCTTC
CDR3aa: CASSLTGLAGGAEQFF

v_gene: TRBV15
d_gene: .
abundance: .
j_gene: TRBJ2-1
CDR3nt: TGTGCCACCAGCCCGGAGGGGGCAGGGCAAAAGGATGAGCAGTTCTTC
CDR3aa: CATSPEGAGQKDEQFF

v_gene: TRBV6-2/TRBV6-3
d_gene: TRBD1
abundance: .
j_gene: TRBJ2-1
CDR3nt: TGTGCCAGCGCGGGACAGGAGCACAATGAGCAGTTCTTC
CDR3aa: CASAGQEHNEQFF

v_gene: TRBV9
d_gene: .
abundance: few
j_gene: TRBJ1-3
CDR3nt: TGTGCCAGCAGCGTCTCAGGGTCTGGAAACACCATATATTTT
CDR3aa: CASSVSGSGNTIYF

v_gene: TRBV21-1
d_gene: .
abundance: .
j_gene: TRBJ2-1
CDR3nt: TGTGCCAGCTTTCAGGGGGCGCCCAATGAGCAGTTCTTC
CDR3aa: CASFQGAPNEQFF

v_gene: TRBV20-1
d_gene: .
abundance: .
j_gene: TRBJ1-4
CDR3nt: TGCAGTGCCATCCCCCTTCGCTTGGCTAATGAAAAACTGTTTTTT
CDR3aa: CSAIPLRLANEKLFF

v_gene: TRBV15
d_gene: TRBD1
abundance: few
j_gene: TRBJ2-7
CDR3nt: TGTGCCACCAGCAGAGTCGGACAGGAATCCTACGAGCAGTACTTC
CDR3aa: CATSRVGQESYEQYF

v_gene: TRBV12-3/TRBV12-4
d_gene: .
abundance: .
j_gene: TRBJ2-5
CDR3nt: TGTGCCAGCGCGACATTACCGGGGGTCGAGTACTTC
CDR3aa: CASATLPGVEYF

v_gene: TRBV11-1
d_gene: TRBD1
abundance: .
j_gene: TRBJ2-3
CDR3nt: TGTGCCAGCAGCGCACAACCAGGGGGAAGTGCTAACACAGATACGCAGTATTTT
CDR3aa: CASSAQPGGSANTDTQYF

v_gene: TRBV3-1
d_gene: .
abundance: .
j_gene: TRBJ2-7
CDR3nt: TGTGCCAGCAGCCATGGGGGACGGGTCTCCTACGAGCAGTACTTC
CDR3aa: CASSHGGRVSYEQYF

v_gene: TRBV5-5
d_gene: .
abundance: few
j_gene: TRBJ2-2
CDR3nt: TGTGCCAGCAGCTTGACGGAGTTAAACCCCAACACCGGGGAGCTGTTTTTT
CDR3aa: CASSLTELNPNTGELFF